These T cell receptor beta chains were read from a single sample in a study of pediatric ulcerative colitis. Generated by immunoSEQ multiplex PCR, the TCRdb table keeps only in-frame clones and is missing some. This table holds 10,000 or so clones, roughly 88% found once. The sequencing input was blood. The receptors were sampled from a girl under 18 with moderate ulcerative colitis. Both conserved end residues are part of each CDR3.

TRBJ1-5 | TRBV2 | CASDRGPHQPQHF
TRBJ1-2 | TRBV28 | CASSPSWGANYGYTF
TRBJ2-6 | TRBV5-4 | CASNALGANVLTF
TRBJ2-2 | TRBV11-3 | CASSLLTGELFF
TRBJ2-7 | TRBV9 | CASSSGLAGGAYEQYF
TRBJ1-3 | TRBV19 | CASSMFLSSGNTIYF
TRBJ2-3 | TRBV10-3 | CAISESTGDTSPTQYF
TRBJ2-7 | TRBV4-1 | CASSLEGWVGFQGDYEQYF
TRBJ1-5 | TRBV6-6 | CASSFSWEQPQHF
TRBJ2-7 | TRBV4-1 | CASSQQAFLSYEQYF
TRBJ1-2 | TRBV27 | CASAPAPVYGYTF
TRBJ2-7 | TRBV9 | CASSVGQTYEQYF
TRBJ2-1 | TRBV28 | CASSGRLAGVSNEQFF
TRBJ2-7 | TRBV2 | CASRDLLRPEQYF
TRBJ2-3 | TRBV4-2 | CASSQAERGTQYF
TRBJ2-7 | TRBV5-6 | CASRFLASEQYF
TRBJ1-1 | TRBV27 | CASSRYRGGYMNTEAFF
TRBJ1-5 | TRBV2 | CASSFVDGDQPQHF
TRBJ1-1 | TRBV7-9 | CASSVLRDRGGAFF
TRBJ1-1 | TRBV28 | CASRAGTENTEAFF
TRBJ1-1 | TRBV13 | CASSSQVAGTEAFF
TRBJ2-3 | TRBV10-3 | CAISDVTGEADTQYF
TRBJ1-4 | TRBV5-5 | CASSGDRNNEKLFF
TRBJ2-3 | TRBV27 | CASSSGSSTDTQYF
TRBJ1-5 | TRBV15 | CATSGGQGVLNQPQHF
TRBJ1-6 | TRBV2 | CASIRSRLTYNSPLHF
TRBJ2-3 | TRBV30 | CAWRRTVDTQYF
TRBJ1-5 | TRBV1 | CTSSQEKQQGDWSNQPQHF
TRBJ2-7 | TRBV27 | CASSLAGTGNYEQYF
TRBJ2-2 | TRBV9 | CASTPQGGSTGELFF
TRBJ2-1 | TRBV5-4 | CASSTGAGGAYNEQFF
TRBJ2-3 | TRBV19 | CASSIAGGQDTQYF
TRBJ2-1 | TRBV30 | CAWSVVVPHEQFF
TRBJ2-3 | TRBV11-2 | CASSLDLETRQYF
TRBJ2-1 | TRBV2 | CASNMGGAYNEQFF
TRBJ2-7 | TRBV9 | CASSVGVGTSSYEQYF
TRBJ2-1 | TRBV10-3 | CAISREREGSYNEQFF
TRBJ2-2 | TRBV27 | CASSRGGLAGVTSTGELFF
TRBJ1-1 | TRBV5-1 | CASSLDGAVWTEAFF
TRBJ2-3 | TRBV6-1 | CASSEFQLRTDTQYF
TRBJ2-7 | TRBV6-1 | CASSEGPIWGETYEQYF
TRBJ1-2 | TRBV7-9 | CASSLVTGGYGYTF
TRBJ1-1 | TRBV9 | CASSAYTGSATEAFF
TRBJ1-6 | TRBV2 | CASRAVGGYSSPLHF
TRBJ2-7 | TRBV19 | CASSLGARAYEQYF
TRBJ1-1 | TRBV6-5 | CASRMTVQGTEAFF
TRBJ2-1 | TRBV7-3 | CASSLAAGPSSYNEQFF
TRBJ1-3 | TRBV2 | CASSTDRASGNTIYF
TRBJ2-1 | TRBV29-1 | CSVAVGVAGGPRFF
TRBJ1-5 | TRBV21-1 | CASSLGQWSYQPQHF
TRBJ1-2 | TRBV16 | CASSQLNSMDYGYTF
TRBJ2-7 | TRBV21-1 | CASSKEARYYEQYF
TRBJ2-7 | TRBV7-3 | CASSLSSQRNYEQYF
TRBJ2-7 | TRBV5-4 | CASSLVRRSSVEQYF
TRBJ2-2 | TRBV7-3 | CASSLSSRGGELFF